The entry that follows covers one T cell receptor beta chain sequence. Its antigen remains unknown. Assay: immunoSEQ multiplex PCR; the TCRdb copy retains only in-frame clones and omits some. The profile shows 20,000 to 30,000 clones, about 81% of them singletons. The data were taken from a study of a mutant IDH1 vaccine in newly diagnosed glioma. General study results and limits: It seemed that pseudoprogression was not linked to changes in the top peripheral T cell clonotypes.

The ends were cut back, 6 bases at V and 4 bases at J, with 14 bases in the middle. The CDR3 length is 13 residues. Per the germline V gene, CDR1 is SGHKS and CDR2 is YYEKEE (reference sequence). As to time point: week 47, end of study. Topical imiquimod was applied with each vaccine dose, which held 300 ug of mutant IDH1 20-mer peptide. This TCR came from a man between 40 and 49 years old with glioma. Some clones in this sample may be carry-over from other donors' samples. V gene TRBV5-5 combines with J gene TRBJ2-7, with a possible D match to TRBD2 (6 bases). Material: PBMCs, obtained from a glioma patient whose treatment included an IDH1 peptide vaccine. CDR3 loop: CASTFGGGYEQYF. The CDR3, as DNA: TGTGCCAGCACCTTCGGGGGTGGGTACGAGCAGTACTTC.